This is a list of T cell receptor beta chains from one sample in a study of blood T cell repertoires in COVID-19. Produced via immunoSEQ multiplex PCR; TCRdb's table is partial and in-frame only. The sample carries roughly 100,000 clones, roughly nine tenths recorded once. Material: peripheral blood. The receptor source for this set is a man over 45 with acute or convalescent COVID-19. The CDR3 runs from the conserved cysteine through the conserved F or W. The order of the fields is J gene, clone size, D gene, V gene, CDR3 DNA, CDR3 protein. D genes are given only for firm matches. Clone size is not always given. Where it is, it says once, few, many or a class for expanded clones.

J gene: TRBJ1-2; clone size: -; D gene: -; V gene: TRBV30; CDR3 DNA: TGTGCCTGGAGCTCCGGGAGCTATGGCTACACCTTC; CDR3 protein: CAWSSGSYGYTF
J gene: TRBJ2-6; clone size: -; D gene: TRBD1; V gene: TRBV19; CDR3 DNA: TGTGCCAGTAGTATCAGGGGGCCCGGGGCCAACGTCCTGACTTTC; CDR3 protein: CASSIRGPGANVLTF
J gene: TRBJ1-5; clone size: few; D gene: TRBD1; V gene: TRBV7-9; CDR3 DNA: TGTGCCAGCAGCTTCTGGACAGGGAGGTCTAGCAATCAGCCCCAGCATTTT; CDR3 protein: CASSFWTGRSSNQPQHF
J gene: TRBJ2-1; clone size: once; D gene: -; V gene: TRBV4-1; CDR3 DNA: TGCGCCAGCAGCCAAGAAACTTTTGAGCAGTTCTTC; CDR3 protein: CASSQETFEQFF
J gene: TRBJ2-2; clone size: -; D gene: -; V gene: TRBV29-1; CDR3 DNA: TGCAGCGTCGGACTAATTGGGTCCACCGGGGAGCTGTTTTTT; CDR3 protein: CSVGLIGSTGELFF
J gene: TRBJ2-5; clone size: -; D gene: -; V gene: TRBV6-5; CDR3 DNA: TGTGCCAGCAGTTATGCCCTGAGGGAGACCCAGTACTTC; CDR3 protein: CASSYALRETQYF
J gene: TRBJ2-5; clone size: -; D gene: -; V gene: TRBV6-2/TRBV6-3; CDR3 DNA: TGTGCCAGCAGTTACTATAAAGAGACCCAGTACTTC; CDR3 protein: CASSYYKETQYF
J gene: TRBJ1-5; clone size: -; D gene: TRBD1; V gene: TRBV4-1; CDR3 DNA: TGCGCCAGCAGCCCAGGGGGGAATCAGCCCCAGCATTTT; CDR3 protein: CASSPGGNQPQHF
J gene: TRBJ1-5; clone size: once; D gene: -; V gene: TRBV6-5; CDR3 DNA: TGTGCCAGCAGCCCCCGCACAGGCCACAATCAGCCCCAGCATTTT; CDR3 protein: CASSPRTGHNQPQHF
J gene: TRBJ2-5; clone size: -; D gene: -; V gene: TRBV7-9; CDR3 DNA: TGTGCCAGCAGCTTAACCCTGCAGAGACTAGTGGGAGAGACCCAGTACTTC; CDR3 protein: CASSLTLQRLVGETQYF
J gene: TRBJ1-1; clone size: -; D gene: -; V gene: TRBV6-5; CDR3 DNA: TGTGCCAGCAGTTACGATAACATGGGCGGGACTGAAGCTTTCTTT; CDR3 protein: CASSYDNMGGTEAFF
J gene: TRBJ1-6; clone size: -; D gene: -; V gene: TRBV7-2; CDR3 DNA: TGTGCCAGCAGGGCGGGGCTAAATTCACCCCTCCACTTT; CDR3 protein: CASRAGLNSPLHF
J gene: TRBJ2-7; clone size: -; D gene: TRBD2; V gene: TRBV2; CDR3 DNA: TGTGCCAGCGGGAGGGAGGGCGGATCTTCCTACGAGCAGTACTTC; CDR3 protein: CASGREGGSSYEQYF